This T cell receptor (beta chain) was sequenced during a study of T cells in Graves' hyperthyroidism and ophthalmopathy. CDR3 length: 13 residues. CDR1 and CDR2 from the germline V gene are MDHEN and SYDVKM. V dropped 7 bases and J dropped 5 bases, with 15 bases sitting between them. Using 10 ml of fresh peripheral blood, PBMCs were prepared. TCR beta CDR3 sequences were amplified from RNA transcripts. Primed by the HTBI set, a first-round RT-PCR was run on the TCR CDR3. One entry per CDR3 protein results from TCRdb running MiXCR on the multiplex PCR reads. Of roughly 740,000 distinct CDR3 sequences in the sample, over 15% were seen once.

The chain joins TRBV28 to TRBJ2-7; D is undetermined. The sequence came from a man aged 18 to 29 with Graves' hyperthyroidism. Sequencing input: blood. The CDR3 spells CASTGGLRDEQYF. The CDR3 nucleotides are TGTGCCAGCACAGGCGGCCTCCGGGACGAGCAGTACTTC.